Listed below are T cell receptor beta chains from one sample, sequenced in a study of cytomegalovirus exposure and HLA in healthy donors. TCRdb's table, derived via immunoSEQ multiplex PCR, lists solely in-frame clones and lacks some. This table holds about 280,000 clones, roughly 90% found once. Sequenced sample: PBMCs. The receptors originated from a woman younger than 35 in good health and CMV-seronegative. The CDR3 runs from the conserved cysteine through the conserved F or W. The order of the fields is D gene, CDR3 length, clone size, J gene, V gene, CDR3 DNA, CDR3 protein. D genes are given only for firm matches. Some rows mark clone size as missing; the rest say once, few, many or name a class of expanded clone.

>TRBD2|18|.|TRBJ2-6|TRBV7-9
TGTGCCAGCAGCTTAGGGGCGGGAGCAATGCGAGGGGCCAACGTCCTGACTTTC
CASSLGAGAMRGANVLTF
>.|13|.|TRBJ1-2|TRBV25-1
TGTGCCAGCAGAGAGCAGGGTTCCTATGGCTACACCTTC
CASREQGSYGYTF
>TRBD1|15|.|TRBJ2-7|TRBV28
TGTGCCAGCACGGGGAGGGACAGGGATTTGTACGAGCAGTACTTC
CASTGRDRDLYEQYF
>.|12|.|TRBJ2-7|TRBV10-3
TGTGCCATCAGACCAGACAGCTACGAGCAGTACTTC
CAIRPDSYEQYF
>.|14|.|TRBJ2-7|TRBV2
TGTGCCAGCGGCTCGAGCGGTCGCCTCGGGGAGCAGTACTTC
CASGSSGRLGEQYF
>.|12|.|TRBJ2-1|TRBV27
TGTGCCAGCAGTTTATCGGAGAATGAGCAGTTCTTC
CASSLSENEQFF
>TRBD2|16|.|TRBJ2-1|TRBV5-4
TGTGCCAGCAGCCCGGCAGGGGCGGGGGGGCGGAATGAGCAGTTCTTC
CASSPAGAGGRNEQFF
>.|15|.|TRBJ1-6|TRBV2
TGTGCCAGCAGTGAATTGCCAGGGGATAATTCACCCCTCCACTTT
CASSELPGDNSPLHF
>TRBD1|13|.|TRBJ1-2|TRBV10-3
TGTGCCATCAGTGGCAGACAGGGTGATGGCTACACCTTC
CAISGRQGDGYTF
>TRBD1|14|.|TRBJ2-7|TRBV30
TGTGCCTGGAGTGACGCCGGGACAGACTACGAGCAGTACTTC
CAWSDAGTDYEQYF
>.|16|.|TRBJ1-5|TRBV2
TGTGCCAGCAGTGATTTTCAGTTCCCCATCAATCAGCCCCAGCATTTT
CASSDFQFPINQPQHF
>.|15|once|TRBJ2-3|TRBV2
TGTGCCAGCAGAGAGACCAGCGGTCTCACAGATACGCAGTATTTT
CASRETSGLTDTQYF
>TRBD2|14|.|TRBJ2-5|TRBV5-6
TGTGCCAGCAGCCCGGGGGGGCACCAGGAGACCCAGTACTTC
CASSPGGHQETQYF
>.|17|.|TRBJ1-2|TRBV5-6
TGTGCCAGCAGCCGGCAATTGTCAGGGGCTGTCAACTATGGCTACACCTTC
CASSRQLSGAVNYGYTF
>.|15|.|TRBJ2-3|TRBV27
TGTGCCAGCAGTTTAACCGGGGGTAGCACAGATACGCAGTATTTT
CASSLTGGSTDTQYF
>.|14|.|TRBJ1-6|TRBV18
TGTGCCAGCTCACCAGTGGAGAGCAGTTCACCCCTCCACTTT
CASSPVESSSPLHF
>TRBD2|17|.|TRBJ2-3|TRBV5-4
TGTGCCAGCAGCCGACCTAAAGGACTAGGGCGAGCAGATACGCAGTATTTT
CASSRPKGLGRADTQYF
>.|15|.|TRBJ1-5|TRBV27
TGTGCCAGCAGTTTATATTGGGAGAGCAATCAGCCCCAGCATTTT
CASSLYWESNQPQHF
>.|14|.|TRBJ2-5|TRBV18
TGTGCCAGCTCACCACCTAACGGGATGGAGACCCAGTACTTC
CASSPPNGMETQYF
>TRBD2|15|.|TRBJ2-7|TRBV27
TGTGCCAGCAGTTTATCGACTAGCGGGGGATACGAGCAGTACTTC
CASSLSTSGGYEQYF